This T cell receptor beta chain is drawn from a study of T cell repertoires in aging, cancer and after chemotherapy. Study results and caveats: The repertoire data cannot show anything about immunological memory following chemotherapy.

The template was genomic DNA from peripheral blood, not RNA. Trimming took 4 bases from V and 14 from J, leaving 15 bases between them. Germline V gives CDR1 MNHNS, CDR2 SASEGT. The CDR3 spans 12 residues. Comments on this clonotype: What it recognizes is unknown.

Multiplex touch-down PCR with TRB-A/B primers amplified rearranged V-D-J TRB sequences. TCRdb processed the multiplex PCR reads anew with MiXCR; each CDR3 protein has one entry. The sample records over 9,000 distinct CDR3 sequences, about two fifths being singletons. This clonotype was sampled from a human donor in good health. This rearrangement joins TRBV6-1 to TRBJ1-5; D perhaps matches TRBD1 (6 bases). The sequenced material came from blood. The CDR3 sequence is CASSANRDIEHF. As DNA, the CDR3 is TGTGCCAGCAGTGCGAACCGGGACATAGAGCATTTT.